A selection of T cell receptor beta chains follows, all from one sample in a study of post-analysis software for immune sequencing data. TCRdb reprocessed the PCR reads with MiXCR, giving one entry per CDR3 protein. This sample has about half a million distinct CDR3 sequences, with over 35% found just once. The sample consisted of blood. These receptors all stem from a girl aged 5-17 years with multiple sclerosis. The CDR3 runs from the conserved cysteine through the conserved F or W. D genes are given only for firm matches. Expanded clones get a size class; other rows say once, few or many, or leave the size out.

v_call	d_call	j_call	clone_size	cdr3_nt	cdr3_aa
TRBV20-1	NA	TRBJ2-3	NA	TGCAGTGCTAGAGAGGTAGATACGCAGTATTTT	CSAREVDTQYF
TRBV4-2	NA	TRBJ2-3	NA	TGTGCCAGCACTAGTCTGAGGCTAGCGAGAGACACAGATACGCAGTATTTT	CASTSLRLARDTDTQYF
TRBV20-1	TRBD2	TRBJ2-3	once	TGCAGTGCTAGAACTAGCGGTAGAGATACGCAGTATTTT	CSARTSGRDTQYF
TRBV20-1	TRBD2	TRBJ2-7	few	TGCAGTGCTGTCCAAGGCGGGACTAGCGGGAGCGAGCAGTACTTC	CSAVQGGTSGSEQYF
TRBV12-3/TRBV12-4	NA	TRBJ2-5	NA	TGTGCCAGCAGTCGGACCACCGGAAAGGGAGAGACCCAGTACTTC	CASSRTTGKGETQYF
TRBV7-2	TRBD1	TRBJ2-5	NA	TGTGCCAGCAGCATATCCGGGACAGGCCAAGAGACCCAGTACTTC	CASSISGTGQETQYF
TRBV28	NA	TRBJ2-4	few	TGTGCCAGCAGTAGCGGCGGGGCCAAAAACATTCAGTACTTC	CASSSGGAKNIQYF
TRBV6-1	TRBD2	TRBJ2-7	few	TGTGCCAGCAGTGAGGCTAGCGGAAGCTCCTACGAGCAGTACTTC	CASSEASGSSYEQYF
TRBV5-4	NA	TRBJ2-3	NA	TGTGCCGCCAGCCACCGGGGAGAGAGAAAGGATACGCAGTATTTT	CAASHRGERKDTQYF
TRBV10-2	TRBD1	TRBJ1-4	NA	TGCGCCAGCAGTGTCGACAGGGACCATGCAACTAATGAAAAACTGTTTTTT	CASSVDRDHATNEKLFF
TRBV27	NA	TRBJ1-1	NA	TGTGCCAGCAGTTTGCGTGCGGGTGACACTGAAGCTTTCTTT	CASSLRAGDTEAFF
TRBV9	NA	TRBJ1-4	few	TGTGCCAGCAGCCTGCGCCCGTCGGGGAATGAAAAACTGTTTTTT	CASSLRPSGNEKLFF
TRBV5-1	NA	TRBJ2-7	few	TGCGCCAGCAGCTCCGAGGCGGGGACCCTACCCTACGAGCAGTACTTC	CASSSEAGTLPYEQYF
TRBV3-1	NA	TRBJ2-1	NA	TGTGCCAGCAGCCCGCTCGGACCTAGCTACAATGAGCAGTTCTTC	CASSPLGPSYNEQFF
TRBV2	NA	TRBJ2-1	few	TGTGCCAGCAGGGCTGGGGGGAAGGGTGAGCAGTTCTTC	CASRAGGKGEQFF
TRBV28	TRBD2	TRBJ2-7	NA	TGTGCCAGCAGTTCCCTCCTGACTAGCGGGGTTGGCGGGGGATCGTACGAGCAGTACTTC	CASSSLLTSGVGGGSYEQYF
TRBV29-1	TRBD2	TRBJ2-7	NA	TGCAGCGTTGATACTAGCGGGACCTCCTACGAGCAGTACTTC	CSVDTSGTSYEQYF
TRBV29-1	TRBD1	TRBJ2-1	NA	TGCAGCGTCGTCCGGGACAGTACCTACAATGAGCAGTTCTTC	CSVVRDSTYNEQFF
TRBV7-9	NA	TRBJ1-4	NA	TGTGCCAGCAGCTCGGGGGCGACTAATGAAAAACTGTTTTTT	CASSSGATNEKLFF
TRBV3-1	TRBD2	TRBJ2-7	NA	TGTGCCAGCAGCCGCCCCAGGGTGAGCGGGAGGAGCTACGAGCAGTACTTC	CASSRPRVSGRSYEQYF
TRBV7-8	TRBD1	TRBJ2-7	NA	TGTGCCAGCAGCTTAGTACAGGGGGACATGTTCGAGCAGTACTTC	CASSLVQGDMFEQYF
TRBV7-2	TRBD1	TRBJ1-5	NA	TGTGCCAGCAGCACCAAACGGGACAGGGGGTATAGCAATCAGCCCCAGCATTTT	CASSTKRDRGYSNQPQHF
TRBV20-1	NA	TRBJ2-1	few	TGCAGTGCTGGGGGACGGCCCCCCAATGAGCAGTTCTTC	CSAGGRPPNEQFF
TRBV7-6	TRBD2	TRBJ2-1	NA	TGTGCCAGCAGCTTAGCTAGCGGGAGTCTCGATGAGCAGTTCTTC	CASSLASGSLDEQFF
TRBV7-9	TRBD1	TRBJ2-7	few	TGTGCCAGCAGCTCCTGGGACAGCCTCCCCTACGAGCAGTACTTC	CASSSWDSLPYEQYF
TRBV12-3/TRBV12-4	NA	TRBJ2-5	few	TGTGCCAGCAGTGCCCTTTCGGCGGCGGGGGAGACCCAGTACTTC	CASSALSAAGETQYF
TRBV6-1	NA	TRBJ2-7	NA	TGTGCCGGCAGTTCATTCGGAGGATACGAGCAGTACTTC	CAGSSFGGYEQYF
TRBV9	TRBD1	TRBJ2-3	NA	TGTGCCAGCAGCCCCAGGGGGCAATCAGATACGCAGTATTTT	CASSPRGQSDTQYF
TRBV2	TRBD1	TRBJ2-3	NA	TGTGCCAGTACTCTAAAGGGGGCTTGGACAGATACGCAGTATTTT	CASTLKGAWTDTQYF
TRBV20-1	TRBD2	TRBJ2-1	NA	TGCAGTGCTAGTAGCGGGAGCTCCTACAATGAGCAGTTCTTC	CSASSGSSYNEQFF
TRBV7-9	TRBD2	TRBJ2-1	once	TGTGCCAGCAGCCACCCTAGGAGCGGGAGCCCCTACAATGAGCAGTTCTTC	CASSHPRSGSPYNEQFF
TRBV7-9	TRBD2	TRBJ2-1	few	TGTGCCAGCAGCCAGAGCGGGAGCATCGACAATGAGCAGTTCTTC	CASSQSGSIDNEQFF
TRBV7-2	NA	TRBJ2-5	NA	TGTGCCAGCAGCTTAGTGTGCCGGGTATGGGAAGAGACCCAGTACTTC	CASSLVCRVWEETQYF
TRBV10-3	NA	TRBJ2-7	NA	TGTGCCATCAGTGGTACCGACAGCTACTACGAGCAGTACTTC	CAISGTDSYYEQYF
TRBV18	NA	TRBJ2-1	few	TGTGCCAGCTCACCCACGAGGGAAACTGGATACAATGAGCAGTTCTTC	CASSPTRETGYNEQFF
TRBV18	NA	TRBJ1-4	few	TGTGCCAGCTCACCAGATACCTCAACTAATGAAAAACTGTTTTTT	CASSPDTSTNEKLFF
TRBV20-1	TRBD2	TRBJ2-5	NA	TGCAGTGCTAGAGGGGGCGGGACTAGTCTATCGGAGACCCAGTACTTC	CSARGGGTSLSETQYF